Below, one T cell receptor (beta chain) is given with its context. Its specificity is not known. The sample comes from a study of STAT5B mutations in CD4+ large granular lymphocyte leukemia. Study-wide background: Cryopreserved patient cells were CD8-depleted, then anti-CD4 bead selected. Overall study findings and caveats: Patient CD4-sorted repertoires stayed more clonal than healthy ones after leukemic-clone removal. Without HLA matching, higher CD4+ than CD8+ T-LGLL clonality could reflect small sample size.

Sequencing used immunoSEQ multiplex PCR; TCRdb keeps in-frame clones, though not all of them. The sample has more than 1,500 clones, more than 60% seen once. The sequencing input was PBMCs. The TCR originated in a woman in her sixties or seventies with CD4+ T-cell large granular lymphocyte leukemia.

The DNA for the CDR3 is TGCGCCAGCGGGCTGGGACAGACTTTCTATGGCTACACCTTC. Its protein product is CASGLGQTFYGYTF. The V call is TRBV5-1, the J call TRBJ1-2; 7 nucleotides align to TRBD1. V was clipped by 7 bases and J by 4 bases; unmatched bases: 10. CDR3 length: 14 residues. The germline V gene encodes CDR1 SGHRS and CDR2 YFSETQ.